This T cell receptor (beta chain) is from a study of human versus mouse CDR3 diversity and MHC coevolution (dated by TCRdb to about 2017). Concerning the study at large: The immunoSEQ assay was reported to detect one in 200,000 T cells and to minimize amplification bias from multiplex PCR. Across mouse and human samples, each sample had between about 0.6 x 10^7 and 1.7 x 10^7 valid reads. Human naive CD4 T cell repertoires served as a reference for TCR selection on multiple MHC II alleles, compared against human-TCR-locus transgenic mice with single MHC II. The human cohort was made up of three healthy volunteer blood donors, who at collection were aged 30 to 40, 40 to 49 and 60 to 69, one donor in each range. The investigation overall reported the following: Repertoire diversity was not considered directly comparable between humans and mice because human T cells were selected on a handful of MHC II alleles. iCHAO1 estimates gave humans the largest TCR beta repertoire, around 1.5 million clonotypes, attributed likely to selection by multiple MHC II molecules. On average, humans had more CDR3 deletions and insertions than mice did, pointing to greater exonuclease and TdT activity. Most of the three human donors showed the lowest clonal inequality scores among all compared groups.

Based on the germline V gene, the CDR1 and CDR2 sequences are MNHNS and SASEGT. V and J lose 6 bases and 4 bases, and a span of 12 bases separates them. The CDR3 goes from the cysteine to the phenylalanine over 13 residues. This entry keeps only the CDR3 DNA: 39 bases, framed from base 1. Fluorescence-activated cell sorting was used to isolate naive CD4 T cells, defined as CD45RO-negative and CD62L-positive, from PBMCs. Around 48 ml of fresh peripheral blood was collected from each donor, and PBMCs were isolated by Ficoll density centrifugation. Cell sorting was carried out on a FACSAria III instrument, and a purity above 90% was achieved for all samples. The QIAGEN blood and tissue kit was used to extract genomic DNA from sorted cells, and the DNA was quantified on a NanoDrop 1000. Deep sequencing and quantification of TCR alpha and beta chains were performed on the immunoSEQ platform by multiplex PCR of genomic DNA. The published analysis was carried out like this. Annotation of the TCR sequences relied on IMGT gene and region definitions. As a stand-in for the preselection repertoire, out-of-frame rearrangements were used and set against in-frame clonotypes. To estimate repertoire size, the study used the iCHAO1 estimator that comes with the immunoSEQ platform. Clonal inequality was measured with a Gini index on in-frame amino acid clonotypes, based on the Lorenz curve. Shared clonotypes were counted with the intersect function of the R package tcR, and similarity was scored with the Jaccard index. Principal component analysis of V, J and V-J usage frequencies was run with the R prcomp function without normalization. The source is immuneACCESS, and TCRdb retained only in-frame sequences with V and J called. Part of the clones is not carried over; for the studies checked, unresolved V genes explain less than half of this, and the remainder is unexplained. That table supplies the V and J calls and clone size; D and trimming were determined from the DNA. The sample table lists some 82,000 clones, 90% to 95% of them with a count of one. Together, the top ten hold around 1.3% of the sample.

In the case of this clone: There is no known antigen for this receptor. Base qualities are not recorded, but no much larger clone differs from it by a single base.

The receptor was derived from a person between 25 and 70 years old in good health. Sequencing used naive CD4+ T cells from blood. The sample's cell subset or site label, decoded: CD45RO-negative CD62L-positive naive CD4 T cells. The chain uses TRBV6-1 and TRBJ1-2, with a tentative D gene TRBD1 over 6 matching bases. The CDR3 region has the sequence CASRPGQTYGYTF. The sequence in DNA is TGTGCCAGCAGACCCGGACAGACCTATGGCTACACCTTC.